The present TCR beta chain was sequenced within a study of T-cell memory formation after mild COVID-19. In the study overall: TCR clusters were mostly confined to one donor each.

In regard to this clonotype: Its target is not known.

Germline CDR1 SEHNR, CDR2 FQNEAQ (reference sequence). CDR3 size: 14 residues. V was clipped by 10 bases and J by 1 base; unmatched bases: 6. Broader study findings: Memory from before infection featured some responding clones, which suggests cross-reactive memory joined.

5'RACE primed at constant segments yielded TCR alpha and TCR beta cDNA libraries bearing sample barcodes and UMIs. TCRdb re-analysed the 5' RACE reads in MiXCR, keeping a single row per CDR3 protein. The sample comprises 70,000 to 100,000 distinct CDR3 sequences, about 13% of which are singletons, and roughly a quarter rests with the top ten. The sample consisted of PBMCs or a T cell subset sorted from them (not recorded which). This sequence joins TRBV7-9 and TRBJ2-3; 9 bases line up with TRBD2. This sequence originates from an adult woman who had mild COVID-19 (a few samples of this study predate the infection). Cell type and time point are not known. CDR3 DNA: TGTGCCATTTTTCAGCGGGAGGGCACAGATACGCAGTATTTT. Residues: CAIFQREGTDTQYF.